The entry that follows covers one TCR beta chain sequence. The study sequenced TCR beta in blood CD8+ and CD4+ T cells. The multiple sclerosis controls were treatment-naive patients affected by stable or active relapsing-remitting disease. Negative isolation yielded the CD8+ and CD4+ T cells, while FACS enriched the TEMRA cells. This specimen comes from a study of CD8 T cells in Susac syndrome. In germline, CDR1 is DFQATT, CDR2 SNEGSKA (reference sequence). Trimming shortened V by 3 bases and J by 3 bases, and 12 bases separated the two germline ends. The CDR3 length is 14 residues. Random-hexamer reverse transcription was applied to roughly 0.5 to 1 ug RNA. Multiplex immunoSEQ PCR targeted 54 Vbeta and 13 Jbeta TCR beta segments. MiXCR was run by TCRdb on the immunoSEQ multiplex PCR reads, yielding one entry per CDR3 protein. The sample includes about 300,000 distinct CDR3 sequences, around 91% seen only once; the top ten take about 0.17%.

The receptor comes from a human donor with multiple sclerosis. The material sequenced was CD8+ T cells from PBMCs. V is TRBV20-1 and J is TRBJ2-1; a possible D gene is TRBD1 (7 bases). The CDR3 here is CSARTGRDYNEQFF. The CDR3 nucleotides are TGCAGTGCTAGGACAGGGCGGGACTACAATGAGCAGTTCTTC.